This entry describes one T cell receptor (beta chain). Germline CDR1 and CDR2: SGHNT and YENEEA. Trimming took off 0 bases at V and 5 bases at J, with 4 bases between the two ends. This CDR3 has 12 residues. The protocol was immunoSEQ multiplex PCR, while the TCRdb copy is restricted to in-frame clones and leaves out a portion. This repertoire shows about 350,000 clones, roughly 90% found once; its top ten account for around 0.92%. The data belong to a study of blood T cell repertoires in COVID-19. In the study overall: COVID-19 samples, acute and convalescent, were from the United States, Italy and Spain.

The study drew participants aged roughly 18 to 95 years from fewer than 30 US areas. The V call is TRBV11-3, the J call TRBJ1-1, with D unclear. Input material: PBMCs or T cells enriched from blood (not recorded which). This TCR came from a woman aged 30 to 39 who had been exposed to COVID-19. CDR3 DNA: TGTGCCAGCAGCTTAGACCGGACTGAAGCTTTCTTT. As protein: CASSLDRTEAFF.